This is a list of T cell receptor beta chains from one sample in a study of T cell responses to AZD1222 COVID-19 vaccine. This table comes from immunoSEQ multiplex PCR, and its TCRdb copy is limited to in-frame clones, with some not included. The data contain more than 80,000 clones, 85% to 90% of them singletons. The sequencing used peripheral blood, collected on day 0 of MenACWY control vaccination. The receptors were gathered from an adult in good health. Each CDR3 is given with its conserved first and last residue. Each record gives: V gene, clone size, J gene, D gene, CDR3 DNA, CDR3 protein. A D gene is named only where the DNA matches it firmly. Some rows have no size entry. The others give once, few or many, or a class for an expanded clone.

TRBV2,NA,TRBJ2-2,NA,TGTGCCAGCAGGAGGGGCGGAAGCGGCGGGGAGCTGTTTTTT,CASRRGGSGGELFF
TRBV18,NA,TRBJ1-4,NA,TGTGCCAGCGCCCGGGACCAGAATGAAAAACTGTTTTTT,CASARDQNEKLFF
TRBV4-2,NA,TRBJ2-7,TRBD1,TGTGCCAGCAGCCAAGACCTCGGGACAGGGCTACGAGAGCAGTACTTC,CASSQDLGTGLREQYF
TRBV5-4,NA,TRBJ2-5,TRBD1,TGTGCCAGCAGCTTGCGGGGACAGGGGTACCAAGAGACCCAGTACTTC,CASSLRGQGYQETQYF
TRBV3-1/TRBV3-2,once,TRBJ1-4,NA,TGTGCCAGCAGCCCGACAGCAACTAATGAAAAACTGTTTTTT,CASSPTATNEKLFF
TRBV9,NA,TRBJ1-4,NA,TGTGCCAGCAGCGTAGGAGTGGCTAATGAAAAACTGTTTTTT,CASSVGVANEKLFF
TRBV29-1,NA,TRBJ2-3,TRBD2,TGCAGCGTTTCGACTAGCGGGCCGGGGGGGGCGCAGTATTTT,CSVSTSGPGGAQYF
TRBV7-3,NA,TRBJ2-6,NA,TGTGCCAGCAGCACCTACACTGGCAGCTCTGGGGCCAGCGTCCTGACTTTC,CASSTYTGSSGASVLTF
TRBV6-5,NA,TRBJ1-2,TRBD1,TGTGCCAGCAGTCCGACAGGGGCGCGCTATGGCTACACCTTC,CASSPTGARYGYTF
TRBV5-4,NA,TRBJ1-1,TRBD1,TGTGCCAGCAGCTTAGGGGGACAGGGTGACACTGAAGCTTTCTTT,CASSLGGQGDTEAFF
TRBV2,NA,TRBJ2-1,TRBD2,TGTGCCAGCAGTGACGAAGCGGGAGGGTGGGATGAGCAGTTCTTC,CASSDEAGGWDEQFF
TRBV15,once,TRBJ2-5,TRBD2,TGTGCCACCAGCAAAGGGACTAGCGGGGGGGGCAGGTTTGAGACCCAGTACTTC,CATSKGTSGGGRFETQYF
TRBV27,NA,TRBJ1-4,TRBD1,TGTGCCAGCAGTTTATCGGGACAGGCTAATGAAAAACTGTTTTTT,CASSLSGQANEKLFF
TRBV11-2,few,TRBJ1-2,NA,TGTGCCAGCAGCCTCAGACAGGACTATGGCTACACCTTC,CASSLRQDYGYTF
TRBV5-4,NA,TRBJ1-1,NA,TGTGCCAGCAGCCCAGGGAGTCGGTCTGAAGCTTTCTTT,CASSPGSRSEAFF
TRBV28,NA,TRBJ1-5,NA,TGTGCCAGCAGTTTACAGGGCCAGCCCCAGCATTTT,CASSLQGQPQHF
TRBV19,NA,TRBJ1-3,TRBD1,TGTGCCAGTACGACCGGGTGGGGACAGTCTGGAAACACCATATATTTT,CASTTGWGQSGNTIYF
TRBV10-3,NA,TRBJ2-5,TRBD1,TGTGCCATCAGACCCGACAGGGCCGGGGAGACCCAGTACTTC,CAIRPDRAGETQYF
TRBV7-2,once,TRBJ1-2,NA,TGTGCCAGCAGCTTAACGGGGATCAACTATGGCTACACCTTC,CASSLTGINYGYTF
TRBV29-1,NA,TRBJ2-7,NA,TGCAGCGTTGAAGTCCCCGCAGGCTACGAGCAGTACTTC,CSVEVPAGYEQYF